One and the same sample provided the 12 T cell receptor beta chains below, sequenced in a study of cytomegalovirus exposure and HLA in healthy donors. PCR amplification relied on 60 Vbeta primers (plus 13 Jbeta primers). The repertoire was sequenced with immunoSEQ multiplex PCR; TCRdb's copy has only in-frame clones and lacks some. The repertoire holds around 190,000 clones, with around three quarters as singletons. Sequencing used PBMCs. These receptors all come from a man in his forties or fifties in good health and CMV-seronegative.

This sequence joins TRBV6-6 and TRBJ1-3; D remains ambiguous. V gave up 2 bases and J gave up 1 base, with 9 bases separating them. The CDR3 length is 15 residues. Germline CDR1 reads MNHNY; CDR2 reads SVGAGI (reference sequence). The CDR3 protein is CASSYAVRSGNTIYF. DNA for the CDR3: TGTGCCAGCAGTTACGCGGTACGGTCTGGAAACACCATATATTTT.

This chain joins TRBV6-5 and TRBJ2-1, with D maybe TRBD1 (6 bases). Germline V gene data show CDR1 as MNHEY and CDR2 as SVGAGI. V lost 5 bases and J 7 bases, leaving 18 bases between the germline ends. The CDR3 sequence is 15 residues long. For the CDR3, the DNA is TGTGCCAGCAGTCTACAGGGATTCAGAGGGAATGAGCAGTTCTTC. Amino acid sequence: CASSLQGFRGNEQFF.

The CDR3 bases are TGTGCCAGCAGTGACGGGGCTTATTCACCCCTCCACTTT. Protein sequence: CASSDGAYSPLHF. This chain links TRBV6-4 with TRBJ1-6, with a weak D call TRBD1 (5 bases). This CDR3 is 13 amino acids long. V was cut by 2 bases and J by 8 bases, with 7 bases left in between. Germline V gene lookup returns CDR1 MRHNA and CDR2 SNTAGT.

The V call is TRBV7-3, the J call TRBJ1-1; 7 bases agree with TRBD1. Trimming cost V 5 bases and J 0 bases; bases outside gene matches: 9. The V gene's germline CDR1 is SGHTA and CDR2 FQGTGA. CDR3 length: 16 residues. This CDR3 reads CASSPRTGRMNTEAFF. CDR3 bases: TGTGCCAGCAGCCCGAGGACAGGTAGAATGAACACTGAAGCTTTCTTT.

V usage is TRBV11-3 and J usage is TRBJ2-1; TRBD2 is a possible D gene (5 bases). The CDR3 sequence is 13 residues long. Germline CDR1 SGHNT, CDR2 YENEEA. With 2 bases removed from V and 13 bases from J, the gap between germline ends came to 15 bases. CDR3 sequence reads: CASSLNARDYQFF. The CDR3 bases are TGTGCCAGCAGCTTAAATGCCCGCGACTACCAGTTCTTC.

As DNA, the CDR3 is TGTGCCAGCAGCACGGCGGGTCTCTATGAGCAGTTCTTC. Its protein is CASSTAGLYEQFF. The rearrangement links TRBV7-9 to TRBJ2-1; the D gene is possibly TRBD2 (5 bases). Germline values: CDR1 SEHNR, CDR2 FQNEAQ (reference sequence). Trimming took 5 bases from V and 8 from J, leaving 13 bases between them. This CDR3 is built from 13 residues.

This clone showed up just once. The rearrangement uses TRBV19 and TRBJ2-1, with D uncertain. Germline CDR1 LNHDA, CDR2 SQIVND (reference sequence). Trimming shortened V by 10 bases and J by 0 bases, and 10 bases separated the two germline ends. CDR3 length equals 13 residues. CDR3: CATGRSSYNEQFF. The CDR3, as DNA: TGTGCCACAGGCCGTAGCTCCTACAATGAGCAGTTCTTC. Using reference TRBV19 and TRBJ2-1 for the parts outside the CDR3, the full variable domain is DGGITQSPKYLFRKEGQNVTLSCEQNLNHDAMYWYRQDPGQGLRLIYYSQIVNDFQKGDIAEGYSVSREKKESFPLTVTSAQKNPTAFYLCATGRSSYNEQFFGPGTRLTVL.

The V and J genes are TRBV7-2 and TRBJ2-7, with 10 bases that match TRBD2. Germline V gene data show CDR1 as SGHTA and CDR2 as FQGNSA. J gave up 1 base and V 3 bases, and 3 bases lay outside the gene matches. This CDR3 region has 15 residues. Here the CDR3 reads CASSFERGGSYEQYF. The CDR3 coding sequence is TGTGCCAGCAGCTTCGAGCGGGGGGGATCCTACGAGCAGTACTTC.

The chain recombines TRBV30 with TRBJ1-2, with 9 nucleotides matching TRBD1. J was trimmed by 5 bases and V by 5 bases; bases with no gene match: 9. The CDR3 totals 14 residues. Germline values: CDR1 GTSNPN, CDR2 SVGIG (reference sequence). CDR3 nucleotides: TGTGCCTGGTCTACCGGGACAGGGAATTATGGCTACACCTTC. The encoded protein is CAWSTGTGNYGYTF. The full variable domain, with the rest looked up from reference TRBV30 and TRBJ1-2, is SQTIHQWPATLVQPVGSPLSLECTVEGTSNPNLYWYRQAAGRGLQLLFYSVGIGQISSEVPQNLSASRPQDRQFILSSKKLLLSDSGFYLCAWSTGTGNYGYTFGSGTRLTVV.

CDR3 protein: CASSVGGGLAGEQFF. CDR3 coding DNA: TGTGCCAGCAGCGTAGGAGGCGGGCTAGCGGGTGAGCAGTTCTTC. V and J are TRBV9 and TRBJ2-1, with 8 bases lining up with TRBD2. V shed 0 bases and J 9 bases; nucleotides not matched to a gene: 8. The CDR3 sequence is 15 residues long. Germline lookup yields CDR1 SGDLS and CDR2 YYNGEE.

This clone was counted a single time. CDR3 residues: CAWSRQGFSGNTIYF. The CDR3 DNA reads as TGTGCCTGGAGTCGACAGGGGTTCTCTGGAAACACCATATATTTT. The chain joins TRBV30 to TRBJ1-3, with 8 nucleotides matching TRBD1. Germline-derived CDR1 and CDR2 are GTSNPN and SVGIG (reference sequence). This CDR3 comprises 15 residues. V trimming: 2 bases; J trimming: 0 bases; junction bases outside the gene matches: 3.

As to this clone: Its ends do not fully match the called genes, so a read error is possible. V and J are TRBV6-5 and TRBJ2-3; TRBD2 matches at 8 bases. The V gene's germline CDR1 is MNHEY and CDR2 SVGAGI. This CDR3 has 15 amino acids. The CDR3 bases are TGTGCCGGCAGTTACTGGCGGGGGGAGACAGATACGCAGTATTTT. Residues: CAGSYWRGETDTQYF.